The 3 T cell receptor beta chains given below trace back to one sample, sequenced in a study of T cells in Graves' hyperthyroidism and ophthalmopathy. It was RNA transcripts that yielded the amplified TCR beta CDR3 regions. The primer set for the first-round RT-PCR of the TCR CDR3 was HTBI. A single record per CDR3 protein comes from TCRdb applying MiXCR to the multiplex PCR reads. The sample includes 500,000 to 600,000 distinct CDR3 sequences, around 45% of them seen just once. Sequences were obtained from peripheral blood or thyroid tissue (not recorded which). These receptors were obtained from an adult woman with Graves' disease, either hyperthyroidism or ophthalmopathy (not recorded which).

In its sample, this clonotype was seen a few times. V usage is TRBV10-3 and J usage is TRBJ1-2; D perhaps matches TRBD1 (5 bases). With 6 bases removed from V and 4 bases from J, the gap between germline ends came to 12 bases. In germline, CDR1 is ENHRY, CDR2 SYGVKD. The CDR3 has 13 amino acids. The CDR3 bases are TGTGCCATCAGCGCGACAGAGAGCTATGGCTACACCTTC. It codes for CAISATESYGYTF.

This clonotype was seen ten or more times. This chain joins TRBV25-1 and TRBJ1-5; D is ambiguous. Germline V CDR1 and CDR2: MGHDK, SYGVNS. The CDR3 covers 15 residues. Trimming left V 5 bases short and J 4 bases short, with 15 bases between. The CDR3 here is CASSRGSPGNQPQHF. The CDR3 DNA sequence: TGTGCCAGCAGTCGCGGTTCTCCCGGGAATCAGCCCCAGCATTTT.

V and J are TRBV25-1 and TRBJ1-2; tentative D call: TRBD1 (5 bases). CDR1 is MGHDK and CDR2 is SYGVNS in the germline V gene. The CDR3 has 15 amino acids. Deletions cut 4 bases from V and 8 bases from J, with 20 bases between. The CDR3 nucleotides are TGTGCCAGCAGTGGGGGCGCGGCCGCCCTAGGGGGCTACACCTTC. Translation: CASSGGAAALGGYTF.